This T cell receptor beta chain was sequenced for a study of blood T cell repertoires in COVID-19. On the study more broadly: From the United States, Italy and Spain came samples of acute and convalescent COVID-19. From T cells, B-cell-depleted T cells, or PBMCs came the material, which was cDNA or gDNA.

The authors' processing: Scientists estimated how many nucleated cells there were by amplifying reference gene primers. The method was immunoSEQ multiplex PCR; TCRdb's version includes in-frame clones alone and lacks a portion of them. The DNA gave D and trimming, while V, J and clone size come from that table. The profile shows 60,000 to 75,000 clones, 70% to 90% of them singletons. Sample: peripheral blood. The origin of this receptor is a man in his fifties or sixties with acute or convalescent COVID-19.

CDR3 sequence: CASSADRGLGTDTQYF. In DNA, the CDR3 is TGTGCCAGCAGCGCAGACAGGGGGCTCGGCACAGATACGCAGTATTTT. The chain couples TRBV9 to TRBJ2-3; 10 nucleotides align to TRBD1. J lost 1 base, V lost 3 bases, and 5 bases had no gene match. The CDR3 covers 16 residues. The germline V gene encodes CDR1 SGDLS and CDR2 YYNGEE.